These 28 T cell receptor beta chains originate from one sample sequenced in a study of blood T cells in healthy people across ages. Using a J-beta primer mix together with a sample-barcoded 5' primer, a second PCR was run for about 7 to 12 cycles. Each CDR3 protein is one row after TCRdb ran MiXCR on the 5' RACE reads. This table has 800,000 or so distinct CDR3 sequences, 20% to 30% appearing once. The same data also contributed to another study, on T cells of mothers and their children.

The sequenced sample consisted of blood. The receptor source for this set is a boy younger than 18 in good health.

The V gene is TRBV4-3, the J gene TRBJ1-1, with a possible D match to TRBD1 (5 bases). In germline, CDR1 is LGHNA, CDR2 YSLEER. Trimming pared 5 bases from V and 4 bases from J, leaving 14 bases between. This CDR3 spans 14 amino acids. CDR3 nucleotides: TGCGCCAGCAGCGCACATCCGGGGGGCACTGAAGCTTTCTTT. This translates into CASSAHPGGTEAFF.

The rearrangement links TRBV28 to TRBJ1-4; 10 bases align to TRBD1. The length of the CDR3 is 15 residues. Germline CDR1 reads MDHEN; CDR2 reads SYDVKM. V shed 6 bases and J 6 bases; nucleotides not matched to a gene: 7. CDR3 bases: TGTGCCAGCAGCAAATCGGACAGGGGGGATGAAAAACTGTTTTTT. Encoded protein: CASSKSDRGDEKLFF. The variable domain in full, completed from reference TRBV28 and TRBJ1-4, reads DVKVTQSSRYLVKRTGEKVFLECVQDMDHENMFWYRQDPGLGLRLIYFSYDVKMKEKGDIPEGYSVSREKKERFSLILESASTNQTSMYLCASSKSDRGDEKLFFGSGTQLSVL.

The V and J genes are TRBV6-2 or TRBV6-3 and TRBJ1-3; D is perhaps TRBD1 (6 bases). The CDR3 is 13 amino acids. The germline CDR1 and CDR2 sequences are MNHEY and SVGEGT. V lost 10 bases and J 1 base, leaving 11 bases between the germline ends. The CDR3 nucleotides are TGTGCCACCCAGGGGCTTTCTGGAAACACCATATATTTT. Its protein is CATQGLSGNTIYF.

This rearrangement joins TRBV4-3 to TRBJ2-3; D is undetermined. CDR3 size: 13 residues. Deletions cut 1 base from V and 4 bases from J, with 6 bases between. CDR1 and CDR2 (germline): LGHNA, YSLEER. CDR3 loop: CASSQVGSDTQYF. The CDR3, as DNA: TGCGCCAGCAGCCAAGTTGGGTCAGATACGCAGTATTTT.

The table lists this clonotype with a few counts. The chain joins TRBV5-6 to TRBJ2-3; 8 bases fit TRBD2. V lost 5 bases, J lost 1 base, and 12 bases stayed unmatched. Germline V gene sequence: CDR1 SGHDT, CDR2 YYEEEE. The CDR3 length is 17 residues. In DNA form, the CDR3 reads TGTGCCAGCAGTCCAGTCGGGCTAGCGGGCCGCACAGATACGCAGTATTTT. Its translation is CASSPVGLAGRTDTQYF.

The rearrangement links TRBV7-9 to TRBJ1-1; TRBD1 aligns across 7 bases. V trimming: 3 bases; J trimming: 8 bases; junction bases outside the gene matches: 3. Per the germline V gene, CDR1 is SEHNR and CDR2 is FQNEAQ (reference sequence). This CDR3 comprises 12 residues. The CDR3 reads CASSFGGQEAFF. Here the CDR3 DNA reads TGTGCCAGCAGCTTTGGGGGACAGGAAGCTTTCTTT.

This sequence joins TRBV4-3 and TRBJ1-1; a weak D match, TRBD1 (6 bases). The germline CDR1 and CDR2 sequences are LGHNA and YSLEER. The V end was cut by 0 bases, the J end by 4 bases, with 9 bases between. This CDR3 is 14 amino acids long. CDR3 region: CASSQDLTGTEAFF. CDR3 sequence (DNA): TGCGCCAGCAGCCAAGATTTGACAGGCACTGAAGCTTTCTTT.

V is TRBV6-4 and J is TRBJ1-5; D is uncertain. The CDR3 is 12 amino acids. CDR1 is MRHNA, CDR2 SNTAGT, per germline. Trimming removed 2 bases at V and 13 bases at J, with 12 bases between. CDR3 loop: CASSDHLVYQHF. Written as DNA, the CDR3 is TGTGCCAGCAGTGACCACCTGGTTTATCAGCATTTT.

The chain combines TRBV27 with TRBJ2-3, with unresolved D. CDR1 is MNHEY, CDR2 SMNVEV, per germline (reference sequence). The CDR3 has 15 residues. The V gene lost 5 bases and the J gene lost 1 base, with 13 bases spanning the gap. The CDR3 here is CASSVVVSGTDTQYF. The CDR3 nucleotides are TGTGCCAGCAGTGTGGTCGTGTCGGGCACAGATACGCAGTATTTT.

The chain has TRBV28 and TRBJ2-5; 8 nucleotides match TRBD2. The J call may be incorrect, as the DNA end agrees better with TRBJ2-1. The CDR3 runs 15 residues. Germline V gene lookup returns CDR1 MDHEN and CDR2 SYDVKM. The CDR3 region has the DNA TGTGCCGGCGGTCTCGCCAGCGGGGGTTACAATGAGCAGTTCTTC. This gives the protein CAGGLASGGYNEQFF.

This chain connects TRBV7-2 to TRBJ2-4; perhaps TRBD1 as D (6 bases). CDR1 and CDR2 from the germline V gene are SGHTA and FQGNSA. Trimming cost V 3 bases and J 0 bases, with 12 bases left between them. The CDR3 contains 16 residues. The chain's CDR3 is CASSFHRVRAKNIQYF. The CDR3 DNA reads TGTGCCAGCAGCTTTCACAGGGTTCGAGCCAAAAACATTCAGTACTTC.

Here the CDR3 reads CASSYRGLSTDTQYF. Written as DNA, the CDR3 is TGTGCCAGCAGTTACAGGGGCCTTAGCACAGATACGCAGTATTTT. The chain recombines TRBV28 with TRBJ2-3; 7 nucleotides line up with TRBD1. Germline V gives CDR1 MDHEN, CDR2 SYDVKM. The CDR3 extends over 15 amino acids. V dropped 4 bases and J dropped 0; count of bases not matched to a gene: 4.

The V call is TRBV12-3 or TRBV12-4, the J call TRBJ1-1, with no clear D. The CDR3 is 15 amino acids. V was cut by 6 bases and J by 3 bases, with 17 bases left in between. CDR3 sequence (DNA): TGTGCCAGCAGCCCTCCAAAGGGTGGGTACACTGAAGCTTTCTTT. It specifies CASSPPKGGYTEAFF.

The V call is TRBV12-3 or TRBV12-4, the J call TRBJ2-7, with 8 bases matching TRBD2. The V gene end was trimmed by 3 bases and the J gene end by 4 bases; junction bases not matched to a gene: 5. The CDR3 covers 14 residues. CDR3 in amino acids: CASSFGGARYEQYF. CDR3 DNA sequence: TGTGCCAGCAGTTTCGGGGGGGCGCGGTACGAGCAGTACTTC.

The V and J genes are TRBV29-1 and TRBJ2-1, with D unresolved. The CDR3 consists of 13 residues. Germline CDR1 is SQVTM and CDR2 is ANQGSEA. The V end lost 4 bases, the J end lost 9 bases, and 16 bases lay between the germline ends. CDR3 protein: CSVASRLGREQFF. As DNA, the CDR3 is TGCAGCGTTGCTAGTCGTCTAGGTCGTGAGCAGTTCTTC.

This clonotype was recorded a few times. J is TRBJ1-2 and V is TRBV4-1; D gene uncertain. Germline CDR1 and CDR2: MGHRA and YSYEKL. V was clipped by 3 bases and J by 3 bases, with 17 bases between them. The CDR3 totals 16 residues. The CDR3 region has the DNA TGCGCCAGCAGCCAGGCGGCGCTTTTAGAAGACTATGGCTACACCTTC. Its translation: CASSQAALLEDYGYTF.

Only a few counts were recorded for this clonotype. The CDR3 nucleotides are TGCAGTGCTAGCGGTGGCTTCACAGGAGTTGGGACCCAGTACTTC. Its protein product is CSASGGFTGVGTQYF. The V call is TRBV20-1, the J call TRBJ2-5; D possibly corresponds to TRBD1 (5 bases). CDR1 DFQATT and CDR2 SNEGSKA come from the germline V gene (reference sequence). The CDR3 has 15 residues. The V gene lost 3 bases and the J gene lost 7 bases, with 21 bases spanning the gap.

The chain is built from TRBV6-2 or TRBV6-3 and TRBJ2-3; D is perhaps TRBD2 (6 bases). CDR1 and CDR2 from the germline V gene are MNHEY and SVGEGT. This CDR3 region has 14 residues. V shed 4 bases and J shed 4 bases, with 12 bases lying between them. The CDR3 sequence: CASSFGREADTQYF. In DNA, the CDR3 is TGTGCCAGCAGTTTCGGCAGGGAGGCAGATACGCAGTATTTT.

V and J are TRBV13 and TRBJ2-3, with D tentatively TRBD2 (6 bases). Trimming pared 8 bases from V and 6 bases from J, leaving 12 bases between. The V gene's germline CDR1 is PRHDT and CDR2 FYEKMQ (reference sequence). The CDR3 covers 12 residues. The CDR3 loop reads CASSVGSDTQYF. CDR3 in DNA: TGTGCCAGCTCAGTCGGGAGCGATACGCAGTATTTT. The complete variable domain, with remaining parts taken from reference TRBV13 and TRBJ2-3, reads AAGVIQSPRHLIKEKRETATLKCYPIPRHDTVYWYQQGPGQDPQFLISFYEKMQSDKGSIPDRFSAQQFSDYHSELNMSSLELGDSALYFCASSVGSDTQYFGPGTRLTVL.

V is TRBV7-2 and J is TRBJ2-7; 8 bases are a match to TRBD1. CDR1 is SGHTA and CDR2 is FQGNSA in the germline V gene. The CDR3 consists of 16 residues. The junction had 4 bases not matched to a gene; V was cut back by 0 bases and J by 0 bases. For the CDR3, the DNA is TGTGCCAGCAGCTTAGCGCTCGGGACAGGCTCCTACGAGCAGTACTTC. Translation gives CASSLALGTGSYEQYF.

This clonotype has a handful of counts. The chain is built from TRBV3-1 and TRBJ2-5; a weak D match, TRBD2 (6 bases). The ends were cut back, 1 base at V and 7 bases at J, with 16 bases in the middle. From germline, CDR1 is LGHDT and CDR2 YNNKEL (reference sequence). The CDR3 spans 15 residues. CDR3 nucleotides: TGTGCCAGCAGCCAAGGAGTTGGAGGGGTTCGGACCCAGTACTTC. It translates to CASSQGVGGVRTQYF.

The rearrangement links TRBV2 to TRBJ2-1; 8 nucleotides match TRBD2. J gave up 6 bases and V 5 bases, and 9 bases lay outside the gene matches. The V gene's germline CDR1 is SNHLY and CDR2 FYNNEI. The CDR3 is made up of 15 amino acids. Here the CDR3 DNA reads TGTGCCAGCAGTCGGCCGGGACTAGGCCCCAATGAGCAGTTCTTC. It yields the protein CASSRPGLGPNEQFF.

J is TRBJ2-5 and V is TRBV10-3; D uncertain. TRBJ2-7 matches the DNA end more closely, so the J call is doubtful. Germline CDR1 reads ENHRY; CDR2 reads SYGVKD. The CDR3 covers 11 residues. The CDR3 is CATQISYEQYF. The CDR3 DNA is TGTGCCACGCAAATCTCCTACGAGCAGTACTTC.

There are a few counts of this clonotype. The chain combines TRBV20-1 with TRBJ2-1; TRBD2 agrees at 11 bases. The CDR3 extends over 11 amino acids. Germline values: CDR1 DFQATT, CDR2 SNEGSKA (reference sequence). The V segment lost 3 bases and the J segment 15 bases; nucleotides outside the gene matches: 4. CDR3 residues: CSARSGLAAFF. The CDR3 nucleotides are TGCAGTGCTAGGTCGGGACTAGCGGCGTTCTTC.

The J gene is TRBJ2-6, the V gene TRBV29-1, with unresolved D. Trimming left V 0 bases short and J 0 bases short, with 9 bases between. CDR1 is SQVTM, CDR2 ANQGSEA, per germline. The CDR3 spans 16 residues. The CDR3 here is CSVEEDPLSGANVLTF. CDR3 nucleotides: TGCAGCGTTGAAGAGGATCCTCTCTCTGGGGCCAACGTCCTGACTTTC.

The genes are TRBV2 and TRBJ2-3; D not resolved. V was cut by 5 bases and J by 0 bases, with 3 bases left in between. The germline V gene encodes CDR1 SNHLY and CDR2 FYNNEI. This CDR3 spans 12 amino acids. DNA for the CDR3: TGTGCCAGCAGTTGGAGCACAGATACGCAGTATTTT. The encoded protein is CASSWSTDTQYF. Supplemented by reference TRBV2 and TRBJ2-3, the full variable domain reads EPEVTQTPSHQVTQMGQEVILRCVPISNHLYFYWYRQILGQKVEFLVSFYNNEISEKSEIFDDQFSVERPDGSNFTLKIRSTKLEDSAMYFCASSWSTDTQYFGPGTRLTVL.

There are many counts of this clonotype. A read error may produce the germline difference seen at one junction end. The chain recombines TRBV18 with TRBJ2-1; tentatively, D is TRBD1 (5 bases). The better agreement between TRBJ2-5 and the DNA end casts doubt on the J call. CDR1 is KGHSH and CDR2 is LQKENI in the germline V gene. This CDR3 region has 13 residues. The CDR3 sequence is CASSPRVGETQYF. The CDR3 coding sequence is TGCGCCAGCTCACCCAGGGTTGGGGAGACCCAGTACTTC.

This clonotype was seen a few times. The V and J genes are TRBV3-1 and TRBJ2-6; TRBD1 agrees at 7 bases. This CDR3 contains 17 residues. V trimming: 6 bases; J trimming: 1 base; junction bases outside the gene matches: 9. Per germline, CDR1 LGHDT and CDR2 YNNKEL (reference sequence). The CDR3 here is CASSLRQGTSGANVLTF. CDR3 nucleotide sequence: TGTGCCAGCAGTCTCAGACAGGGAACGTCTGGGGCCAACGTCCTGACTTTC.